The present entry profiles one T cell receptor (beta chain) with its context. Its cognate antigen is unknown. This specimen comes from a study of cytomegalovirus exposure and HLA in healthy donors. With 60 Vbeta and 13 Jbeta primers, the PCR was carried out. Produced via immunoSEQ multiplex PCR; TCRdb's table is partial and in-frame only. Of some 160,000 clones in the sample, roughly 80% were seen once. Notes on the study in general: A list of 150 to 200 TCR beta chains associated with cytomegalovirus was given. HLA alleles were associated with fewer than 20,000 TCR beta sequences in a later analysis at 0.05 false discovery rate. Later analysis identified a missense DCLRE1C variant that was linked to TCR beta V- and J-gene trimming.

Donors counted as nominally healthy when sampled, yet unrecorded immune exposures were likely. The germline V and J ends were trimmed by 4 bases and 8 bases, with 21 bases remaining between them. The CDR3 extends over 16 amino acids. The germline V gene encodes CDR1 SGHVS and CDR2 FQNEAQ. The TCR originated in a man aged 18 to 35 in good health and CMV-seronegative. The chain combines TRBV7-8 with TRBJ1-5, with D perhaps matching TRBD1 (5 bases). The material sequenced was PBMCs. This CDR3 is CASSSGWGGTREPQHF. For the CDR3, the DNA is TGTGCCAGCAGCTCCGGATGGGGGGGAACGAGGGAGCCCCAGCATTTT.